The text below deals with one T cell receptor (beta chain). Measured with immunoSEQ multiplex PCR; TCRdb has only the in-frame clones, and not every one. The sample includes roughly 80,000 clones, around 89% of them seen just once. This sample was included in a study of T cell changes during pregnancy in multiple sclerosis. The CDR3 loop spans 14 amino acids. After removal of 9 bases from V and 2 bases from J, the junction contained 6 bases not matched to a gene. From germline, CDR1 is LNHNV and CDR2 YYDKDF (reference sequence). This receptor was taken from a female donor with multiple sclerosis, enrolled in a pregnancy study. This chain uses TRBV15 with TRBJ1-5, with TRBD1 identical over 8 bases. Specimen: peripheral blood, collected before pregnancy. CDR3: CATGRGLGNQPQHF. The CDR3 nucleotides read TGTGCCACAGGCAGGGGGCTTGGCAATCAGCCCCAGCATTTT.